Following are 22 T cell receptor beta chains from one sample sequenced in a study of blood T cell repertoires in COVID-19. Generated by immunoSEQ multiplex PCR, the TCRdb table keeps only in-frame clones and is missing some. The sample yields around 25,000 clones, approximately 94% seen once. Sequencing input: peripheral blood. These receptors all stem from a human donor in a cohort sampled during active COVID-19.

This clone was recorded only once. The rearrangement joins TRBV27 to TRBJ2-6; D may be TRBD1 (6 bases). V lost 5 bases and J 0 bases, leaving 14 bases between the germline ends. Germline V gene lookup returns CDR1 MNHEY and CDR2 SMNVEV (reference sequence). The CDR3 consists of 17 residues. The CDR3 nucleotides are TGTGCCAGCAGTGGTTGGACAGCCAGCTCTGGGGCCAACGTCCTGACTTTC. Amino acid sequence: CASSGWTASSGANVLTF.

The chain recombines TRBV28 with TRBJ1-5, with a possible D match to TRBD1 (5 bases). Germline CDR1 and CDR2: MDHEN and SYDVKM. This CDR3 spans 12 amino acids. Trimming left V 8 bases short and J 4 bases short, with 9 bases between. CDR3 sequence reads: CASVGGNQPQHF. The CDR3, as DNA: TGTGCCAGCGTCGGGGGGAATCAGCCCCAGCATTTT. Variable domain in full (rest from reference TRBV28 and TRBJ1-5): DVKVTQSSRYLVKRTGEKVFLECVQDMDHENMFWYRQDPGLGLRLIYFSYDVKMKEKGDIPEGYSVSREKKERFSLILESASTNQTSMYLCASVGGNQPQHFGDGTRLSIL.

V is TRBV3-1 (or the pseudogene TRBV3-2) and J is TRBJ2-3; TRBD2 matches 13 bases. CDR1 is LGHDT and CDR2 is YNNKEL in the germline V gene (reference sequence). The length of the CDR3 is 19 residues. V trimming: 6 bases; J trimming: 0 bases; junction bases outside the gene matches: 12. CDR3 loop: CASSPTGTSGITSTDTQYF. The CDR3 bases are TGTGCCAGCAGTCCCACCGGGACTAGCGGGATTACTAGCACAGATACGCAGTATTTT.

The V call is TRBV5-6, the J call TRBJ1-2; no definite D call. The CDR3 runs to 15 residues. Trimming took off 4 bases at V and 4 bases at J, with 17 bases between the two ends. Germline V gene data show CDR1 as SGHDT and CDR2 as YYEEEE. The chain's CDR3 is CASSPAGNPSYGYTF. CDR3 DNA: TGTGCCAGCAGCCCCGCCGGGAACCCCTCCTATGGCTACACCTTC.

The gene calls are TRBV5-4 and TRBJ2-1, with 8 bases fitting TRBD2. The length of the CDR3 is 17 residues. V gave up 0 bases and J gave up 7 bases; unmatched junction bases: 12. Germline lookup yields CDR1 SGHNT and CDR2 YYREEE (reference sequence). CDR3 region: CASSLDRAGAGRNEQFF. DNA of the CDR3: TGTGCCAGCAGCTTGGATCGAGCGGGAGCCGGGAGGAATGAGCAGTTCTTC.

The CDR3 is CASSRGKSNQPQHF. CDR3 sequence (DNA): TGTGCCAGCAGCCGGGGGAAAAGCAATCAGCCCCAGCATTTT. This rearrangement joins TRBV2 to TRBJ1-5; TRBD1 is a possible D gene (5 bases). The length of the CDR3 is 14 residues. V dropped 6 bases and J dropped 1 base, with 10 bases sitting between them. The germline V gene has CDR1 SNHLY and CDR2 FYNNEI.

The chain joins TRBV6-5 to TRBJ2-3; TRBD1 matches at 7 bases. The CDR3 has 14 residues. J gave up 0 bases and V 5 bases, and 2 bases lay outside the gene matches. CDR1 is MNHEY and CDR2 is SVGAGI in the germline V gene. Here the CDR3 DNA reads TGTGCCAGCAGTACAGGGGTTAGCACAGATACGCAGTATTTT. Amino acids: CASSTGVSTDTQYF.

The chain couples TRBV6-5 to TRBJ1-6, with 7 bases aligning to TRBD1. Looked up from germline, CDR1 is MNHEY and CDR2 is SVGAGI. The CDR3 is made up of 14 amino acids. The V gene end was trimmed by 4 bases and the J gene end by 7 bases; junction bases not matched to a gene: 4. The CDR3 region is CASSSGTANSPLHF. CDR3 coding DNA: TGTGCCAGCAGTTCAGGGACAGCCAATTCACCCCTCCACTTT.

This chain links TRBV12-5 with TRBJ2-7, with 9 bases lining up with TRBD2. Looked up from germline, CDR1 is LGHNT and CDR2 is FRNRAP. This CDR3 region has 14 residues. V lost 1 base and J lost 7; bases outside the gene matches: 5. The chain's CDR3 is CASGLGAGGGEQYF. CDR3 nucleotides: TGTGCTAGTGGTTTGGGTGCGGGAGGGGGAGAGCAGTACTTC. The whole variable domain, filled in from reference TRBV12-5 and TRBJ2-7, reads DARVTQTPRHKVTEMGQEVTMRCQPILGHNTVFWYRQTMMQGLELLAYFRNRAPLDDSGMPKDRFSAEMPDATLATLKIQPSEPRDSAVYFCASGLGAGGGEQYFGPGTRLTVT.

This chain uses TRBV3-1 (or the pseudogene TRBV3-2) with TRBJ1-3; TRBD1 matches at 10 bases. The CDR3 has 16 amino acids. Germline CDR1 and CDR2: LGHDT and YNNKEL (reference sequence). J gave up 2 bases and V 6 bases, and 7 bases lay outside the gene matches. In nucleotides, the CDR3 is TGTGCCAGCAGTCCAAGGACAGGGGGTACTGGAAACACCATATATTTT. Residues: CASSPRTGGTGNTIYF.

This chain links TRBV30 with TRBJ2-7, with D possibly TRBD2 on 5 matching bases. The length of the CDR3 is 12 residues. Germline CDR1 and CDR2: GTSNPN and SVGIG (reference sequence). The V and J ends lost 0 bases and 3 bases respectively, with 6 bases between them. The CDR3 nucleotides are TGTGCCTGGAGTGTACGGGGCTACGAGCAGTACTTC. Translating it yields CAWSVRGYEQYF.

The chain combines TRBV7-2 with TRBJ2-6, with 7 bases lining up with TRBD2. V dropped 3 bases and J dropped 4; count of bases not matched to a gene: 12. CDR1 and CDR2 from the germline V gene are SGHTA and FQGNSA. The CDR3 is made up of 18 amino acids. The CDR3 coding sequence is TGTGCCAGCAGCTTCGGGGGAGGGCAGGGTTCAGGGGCCAACGTCCTGACTTTC. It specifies CASSFGGGQGSGANVLTF.

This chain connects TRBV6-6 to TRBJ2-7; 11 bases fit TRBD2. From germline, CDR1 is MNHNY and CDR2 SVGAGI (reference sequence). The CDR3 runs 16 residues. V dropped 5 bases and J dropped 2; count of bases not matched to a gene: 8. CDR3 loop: CASSGLSGGVPYEQYF. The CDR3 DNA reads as TGTGCCAGCAGTGGACTTAGCGGGGGGGTACCCTACGAGCAGTACTTC.

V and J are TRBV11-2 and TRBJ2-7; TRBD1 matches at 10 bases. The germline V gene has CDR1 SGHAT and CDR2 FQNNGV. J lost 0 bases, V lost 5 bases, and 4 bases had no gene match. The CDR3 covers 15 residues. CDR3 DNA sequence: TGTGCCAGCAGCCCATGGACAGGGGGCTCCTACGAGCAGTACTTC. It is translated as CASSPWTGGSYEQYF.

CDR3 loop: CASTPETGVVNTEAFF. The CDR3 nucleotides are TGCGCCAGCACCCCGGAGACAGGGGTCGTGAACACTGAAGCTTTCTTT. The rearrangement joins TRBV10-2 to TRBJ1-1; 8 positions match TRBD1. V was clipped by 7 bases and J by 0 bases; unmatched bases: 10. CDR1 is WSHSY, CDR2 SAAADI, per germline. The CDR3 covers 16 residues.

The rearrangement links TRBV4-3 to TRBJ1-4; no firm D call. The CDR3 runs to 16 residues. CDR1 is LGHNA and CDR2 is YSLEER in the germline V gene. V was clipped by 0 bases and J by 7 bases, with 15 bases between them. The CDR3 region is CASSQDLGGVIEKLFF. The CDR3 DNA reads TGCGCCAGCAGCCAAGATTTAGGCGGGGTGATTGAAAAACTGTTTTTT.

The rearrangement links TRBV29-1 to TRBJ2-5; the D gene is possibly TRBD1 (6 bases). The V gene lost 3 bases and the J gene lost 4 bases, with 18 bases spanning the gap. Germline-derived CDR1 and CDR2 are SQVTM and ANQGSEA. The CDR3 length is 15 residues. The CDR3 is CSVERWAGDAETQYF. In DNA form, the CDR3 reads TGCAGCGTTGAGCGGTGGGCAGGGGATGCAGAGACCCAGTACTTC.

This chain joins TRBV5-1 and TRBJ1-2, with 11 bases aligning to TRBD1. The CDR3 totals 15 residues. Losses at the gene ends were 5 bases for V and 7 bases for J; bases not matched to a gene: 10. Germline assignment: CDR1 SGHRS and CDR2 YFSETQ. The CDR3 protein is CASRPTSGTGGGYTF. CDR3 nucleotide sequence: TGCGCCAGCAGGCCTACCTCCGGGACAGGGGGTGGCTACACCTTC.

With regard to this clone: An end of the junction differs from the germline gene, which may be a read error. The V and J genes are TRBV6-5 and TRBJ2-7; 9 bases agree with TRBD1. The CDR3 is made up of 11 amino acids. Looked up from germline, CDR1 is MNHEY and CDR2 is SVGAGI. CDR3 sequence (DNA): TGTGCCAGCAGAGACCGGGACAGGGAGCACTTC. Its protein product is CASRDRDREHF.

The CDR3 region is CASSLRGSGYNEQFF. The CDR3 DNA reads as TGTGCCAGCAGCTTAAGGGGGTCGGGCTACAATGAGCAGTTCTTC. The V call is TRBV11-3, the J call TRBJ2-1; tentatively, D is TRBD1 (6 bases). Trimming removed 2 bases at V and 3 bases at J, with 11 bases between. The germline V gene has CDR1 SGHNT and CDR2 YENEEA. The CDR3 consists of 15 residues.

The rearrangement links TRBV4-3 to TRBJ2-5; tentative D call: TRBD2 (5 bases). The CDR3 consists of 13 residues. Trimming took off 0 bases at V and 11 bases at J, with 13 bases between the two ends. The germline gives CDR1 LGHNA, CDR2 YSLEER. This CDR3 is CASSQDESREQYF. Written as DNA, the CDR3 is TGCGCCAGCAGCCAAGATGAGTCCCGGGAACAGTACTTC.

The CDR3 is CASSSLGLGQGMVQPQHF. The CDR3 DNA sequence: TGTGCCAGCAGCTCCCTAGGGTTGGGACAGGGAATGGTACAGCCCCAGCATTTT. The chain carries TRBV7-2 and TRBJ1-5; 9 positions match TRBD1. The ends lost 4 bases at V and 7 bases at J; junction bases unmatched: 17. From germline, CDR1 is SGHTA and CDR2 FQGNSA. The CDR3 consists of 18 residues.